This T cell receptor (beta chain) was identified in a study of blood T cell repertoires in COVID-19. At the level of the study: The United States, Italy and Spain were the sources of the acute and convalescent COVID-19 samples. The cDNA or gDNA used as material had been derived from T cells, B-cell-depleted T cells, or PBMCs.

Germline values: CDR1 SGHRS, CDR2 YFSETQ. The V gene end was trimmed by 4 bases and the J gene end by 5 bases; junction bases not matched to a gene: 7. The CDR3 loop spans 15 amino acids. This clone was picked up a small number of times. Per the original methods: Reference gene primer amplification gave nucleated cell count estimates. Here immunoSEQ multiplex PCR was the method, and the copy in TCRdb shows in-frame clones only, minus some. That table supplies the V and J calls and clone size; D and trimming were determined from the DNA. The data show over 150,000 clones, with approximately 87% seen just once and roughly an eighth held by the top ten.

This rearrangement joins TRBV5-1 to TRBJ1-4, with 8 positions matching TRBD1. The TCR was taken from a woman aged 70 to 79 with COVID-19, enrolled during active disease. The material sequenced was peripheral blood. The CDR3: CASSLGQGQNEKLFF. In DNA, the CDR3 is TGCGCCAGCAGCCTCGGACAGGGTCAGAATGAAAAACTGTTTTTT.